This entry lists 7 T cell receptor beta chains sequenced from one sample in a study of tumor and adjacent non-tumor tissue in lung cancer. No cell sorting was done before RNA was extracted from the tissue. More than 3 cm separated this lung sample from the edge of the tumor. TCRbeta libraries were built with three rounds of nested PCR, modified from ARM-PCR. From the multiplex PCR reads, TCRdb called clonotypes with MiXCR, one entry per CDR3 protein. The table has 90,000 to 100,000 distinct CDR3 sequences, 75% to 85% seen once. Material: distant non-tumor lung tissue. The receptors shown here come from a man in his 60s with small cell lung cancer.

This clonotype was found many times. This chain links TRBV12-3 or TRBV12-4 with TRBJ2-3, with 8 nucleotides matching TRBD2. The length of the CDR3 is 13 residues. Unmatched junction bases numbered 3, after V lost 5 bases and J lost 5 bases. The CDR3 DNA reads TGTGCCAGCAGTGAGCTAGCGGGAGATACGCAGTATTTT. It yields the protein CASSELAGDTQYF.

J is TRBJ1-2 and V is TRBV28; tentatively, D is TRBD1 (5 bases). Trimming took 3 bases from V and 10 from J, leaving 18 bases between them. CDR3 length: 14 residues. CDR1 is MDHEN and CDR2 is SYDVKM in the germline V gene. CDR3 sequence reads: CASSFLTVNYNYTF. In DNA form, the CDR3 reads TGTGCCAGCAGTTTTTTGACAGTCAACTATAACTACACCTTC.

About this clonotype itself: The CDR3 does not end in the conserved phenylalanine or tryptophan, so this is likely a read error. The chain has TRBV5-1 and TRBJ2-5; TRBD1 aligns across 9 bases. Germline CDR1 reads SGHRS; CDR2 reads YFSETQ. The CDR3 is 14 residues long. J gave up 5 bases and V 2 bases, and 4 bases lay outside the gene matches. CDR3 protein: CASSFTGGRETQYL. The CDR3 nucleotides read TGCGCCAGCAGCTTCACAGGGGGCAGGGAGACCCAGTACTTG.

Remarks on this clonotype: A read error may account for a junction end that differs from germline. This sequence joins TRBV6-1 and TRBJ2-2; tentative D call: TRBD2 (5 bases). The germline gives CDR1 MNHNS, CDR2 SASEGT. The CDR3 covers 13 residues. The CDR3 sequence is CASRAPWTGELLF. The CDR3 DNA follows: TGTGCCAGCAGGGCCCCATGGACCGGGGAGCTGCTTTTT.

Many counts were recorded for this clonotype. V and J are TRBV20-1 and TRBJ2-1; the match to TRBD2 covers 11 bases. CDR3 length: 16 residues. The junction had 6 bases not matched to a gene; V was cut back by 5 bases and J by 0 bases. Germline V lookup: CDR1 DFQATT, CDR2 SNEGSKA (reference sequence). CDR3 sequence reads: CSAPGTSGFSYNEQFF. The CDR3 DNA is TGCAGTGCTCCTGGGACTAGCGGTTTCTCCTACAATGAGCAGTTCTTC.

As to this clonotype: One junction end does not reproduce the germline sequence, and a read error may be involved. The chain has TRBV6-5 and TRBJ2-1; TRBD2 matches 10 bases. The CDR3 spans 17 residues. Germline V CDR1 and CDR2: MNHEY, SVGAGI. For the CDR3, the DNA is TGTGCCATCAGTTACTCGATCTGGGGACTAGCGTACAACGAGCAGCTCTTC. Its translation is CAISYSIWGLAYNEQLF.

About this clonotype itself: The junction does not match germline at one end; this may be a read error. The chain employs TRBV13 and TRBJ2-1; 7 nucleotides align to TRBD2. The CDR3 has 13 residues. CDR1 PRHDT and CDR2 FYEKMQ come from the germline V gene (reference sequence). The CDR3 region has the DNA TGTGTCAGCTACTCCGGCGGGAGCAATGAGCAGTTCTTC. Translated: CVSYSGGSNEQFF.